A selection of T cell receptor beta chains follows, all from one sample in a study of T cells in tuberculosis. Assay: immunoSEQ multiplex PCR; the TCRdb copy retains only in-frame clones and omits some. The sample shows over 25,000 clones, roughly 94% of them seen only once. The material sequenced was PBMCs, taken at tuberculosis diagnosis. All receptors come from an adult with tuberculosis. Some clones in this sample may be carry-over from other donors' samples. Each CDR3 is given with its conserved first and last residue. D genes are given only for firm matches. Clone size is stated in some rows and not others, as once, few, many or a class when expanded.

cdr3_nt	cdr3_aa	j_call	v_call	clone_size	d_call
TGTGCCAGCAGTCTCCGGGACAGGGCAGCCTACGAGCAGTACTTC	CASSLRDRAAYEQYF	TRBJ2-7	TRBV27	.	TRBD1
TGTGCCAGCTCACCGGGGGACTCCGGCACTGAAGCTTTCTTT	CASSPGDSGTEAFF	TRBJ1-1	TRBV18	.	.
TGTGCCAGCAGCTTAGGACTAGCGGGGGGGCCGGAGACCCAGTACTTC	CASSLGLAGGPETQYF	TRBJ2-5	TRBV11-2	.	TRBD2
TGCACCAGCAGTCCGCGGGTAGCGGGGAGTAATACGCAGTATTTT	CTSSPRVAGSNTQYF	TRBJ2-3	TRBV1	.	.
TGTGCCAGTGGCCTGGGCGGGTTTCGCAATGAGCAGTTCTTC	CASGLGGFRNEQFF	TRBJ2-1	TRBV19	.	.
TGTGCCAGCAGTTACTCTTCAGGGTCAACTAATGAAAAACTGTTTTTT	CASSYSSGSTNEKLFF	TRBJ1-4	TRBV6-6	.	.
TGTGCCAGCAGTGAGACAGGGGGATATGGCTACACCTTC	CASSETGGYGYTF	TRBJ1-2	TRBV6-4	.	TRBD1
TGTGCCACCAGAGTCCGGGACAGGGGCGCAGATACGCAGTATTTT	CATRVRDRGADTQYF	TRBJ2-3	TRBV19	few	TRBD1
TGTGCCAGCAGCGTGGGACAGAGCTACGAGCAGTACTTC	CASSVGQSYEQYF	TRBJ2-7	TRBV6-1	.	TRBD1
TGTGCCAGCAGGTCTAGCGGGGGGGCTCAAAGCTCCTACAATGAGCAGTTCTTC	CASRSSGGAQSSYNEQFF	TRBJ2-1	TRBV27	.	TRBD2
TGTGCCAGTAGTATCAGTTTATACACCGGGGAGCTGTTTTTT	CASSISLYTGELFF	TRBJ2-2	TRBV19	.	.
TGTGCCAGCAGTTATCCAGGGACAGGGAGGAACGAGCAGTACTTC	CASSYPGTGRNEQYF	TRBJ2-7	TRBV6-6	.	TRBD1
TGTGCCAGCAGCTTGTTAGACGAGCAGTACTTC	CASSLLDEQYF	TRBJ2-7	TRBV5-6	.	.
TGTGCCAGCAGCGTAGAAGGGACAGCCGACTATGGCTACACCTTC	CASSVEGTADYGYTF	TRBJ1-2	TRBV9	.	TRBD1
TGTGCCAGTAGTGCTTCTCTCCTGGGGACAGGGATTATCTCTGGCTACACCTTC	CASSASLLGTGIISGYTF	TRBJ1-2	TRBV19	.	TRBD1
TGCGCCAGCAGCCAAGAGCAGGCCGCGATGAACACTGAAGCTTTCTTT	CASSQEQAAMNTEAFF	TRBJ1-1	TRBV4-1	.	.
TGTGCCAGCAGCCTACCCGGGACAGGGGTAACTGAAGCTTTCTTT	CASSLPGTGVTEAFF	TRBJ1-1	TRBV7-2	.	TRBD1
TGTGCCAGCAGCTCCCGAACAGGGAATGAAAAACTGTTTTTT	CASSSRTGNEKLFF	TRBJ1-4	TRBV7-2	.	.
TGTGCCACCCAGCCGGGACAGACGAGCTATGGCTACACCTTC	CATQPGQTSYGYTF	TRBJ1-2	TRBV5-4	.	TRBD1
TGTGCCAGCAGCCAGATTGCAGTGAACTATGGCTACACCTTC	CASSQIAVNYGYTF	TRBJ1-2	TRBV5-8	.	.